This T cell receptor (beta chain) emerged from a study of cytomegalovirus exposure and HLA in healthy donors. The PCR was carried out with 60 Vbeta primers and 13 Jbeta primers. Method: immunoSEQ multiplex PCR; TCRdb's copy keeps in-frame clones and lacks some. Found here are fewer than 250,000 clones, 70% to 80% of them singletons; the top ten hold around 1.4%. The CDR3 extends over 14 amino acids. Between the trimmed V and J ends, which lost 5 bases and 0 bases, there was a span of 8 bases. The germline V gene has CDR1 SGHNT and CDR2 YENEEA. The J gene is TRBJ2-1, the V gene TRBV11-3; no firm D call. This TCR was sampled from a woman aged 45-65 years in good health and CMV-seronegative. The sample was PBMCs. In DNA form, the CDR3 reads TGTGCCAGCAGCCCCGGTACCTCCTACAATGAGCAGTTCTTC. Translating it yields CASSPGTSYNEQFF.